This TCR beta chain was recovered during a study of blood T cell repertoires in COVID-19. Overall study context: Material from acute and convalescent COVID-19 was sourced from the United States, Italy and Spain. T cells, B-cell-depleted T cells, or PBMCs supplied cDNA or gDNA.

This clone was seen a single time. Authors' methods: From reference gene primer amplification, estimates of nucleated cell counts were derived. Measured with immunoSEQ multiplex PCR; TCRdb has only the in-frame clones, and not every one. From that table come the V and J calls and clone size; the DNA was used to work out D and trimming. Among 65,000 or so clones listed, roughly 79% were seen once. This receptor was taken from a man aged 60-69 years with acute or convalescent COVID-19. The specimen was peripheral blood.

The CDR3 protein is CATSDFGTGRDTEAFF. The CDR3 region has the DNA TGTGCCACCAGTGATTTTGGGACAGGCCGAGACACTGAAGCTTTCTTT. V is TRBV24-1 and J is TRBJ1-1, with 8 nucleotides matching TRBD1. Germline CDR1 reads KGHDR; CDR2 reads SFDVKD. This CDR3 spans 16 amino acids. V shed 1 base, J shed 3 bases, and the junction held 6 bases outside the gene matches.